The 26 T cell receptor beta chains below come from one sample, sequenced in a study of blood T cell repertoires in COVID-19. The assay was immunoSEQ multiplex PCR, and TCRdb's table has in-frame clones only and misses some. In the table there are roughly 200,000 clones, about 88% of which are singletons. Sequencing was done on a sample of PBMCs or T cells enriched from blood (not recorded which). The receptor set was obtained from a woman between 40 and 55 years old with acute COVID-19.

The V gene is TRBV28, the J gene TRBJ2-3; 8 bases are a match to TRBD2. This CDR3 region has 16 residues. Germline loops: CDR1 MDHEN, CDR2 SYDVKM. The V segment lost 6 bases and the J segment 5 bases; nucleotides outside the gene matches: 13. The CDR3 is CASSQSGTRGIDTQYF. DNA of the CDR3: TGTGCCAGCAGCCAATCCGGGACTAGGGGAATAGATACGCAGTATTTT.

The chain carries TRBV19 and TRBJ2-3; D possibly corresponds to TRBD2 (6 bases). The CDR3 spans 14 residues. Germline V CDR1 and CDR2: LNHDA, SQIVND (reference sequence). The V gene lost 5 bases and the J gene lost 5 bases, with 14 bases spanning the gap. The CDR3 region is CASSVLAGLDTQYF. Here the CDR3 DNA reads TGTGCCAGTAGTGTACTAGCCGGCCTAGATACGCAGTATTTT.

This rearrangement joins TRBV6-1 to TRBJ2-5; 9 nucleotides align to TRBD1. Germline loops: CDR1 MNHNS, CDR2 SASEGT. This CDR3 has 15 amino acids. The ends lost 1 base at V and 5 bases at J; junction bases unmatched: 5. The CDR3 protein is CASSEGDRVVETQYF. The CDR3 DNA is TGTGCCAGCAGTGAAGGGGACAGGGTCGTGGAGACCCAGTACTTC.

The chain employs TRBV5-4 and TRBJ1-3; D ambiguous. The CDR3 is made up of 17 amino acids. Germline-derived CDR1 and CDR2 are SGHNT and YYREEE (reference sequence). V lost 0 bases, J lost 0 bases, and 13 bases lay in between. In nucleotides, the CDR3 is TGTGCCAGCAGCTTGGAACGGGATAGTCGCTCTGGAAACACCATATATTTT. This translates into CASSLERDSRSGNTIYF.

The gene calls are TRBV7-2 and TRBJ1-2; TRBD1 is a possible D gene (5 bases). V lost 0 bases to trimming and J lost 5 bases, with 7 bases between them. The CDR3 has 13 residues. Germline CDR1 SGHTA, CDR2 FQGNSA. In nucleotides, the CDR3 is TGTGCCAGCAGCTTAGCGAGACAGTATGGCTACACCTTC. Translated, it gives CASSLARQYGYTF.

In this sample, this clone turned up once. V and J are TRBV30 and TRBJ1-6; no definite D call. Deletions cut 1 base from V and 5 bases from J, with 12 bases between. Per germline, CDR1 GTSNPN and CDR2 SVGIG (reference sequence). The CDR3 runs to 15 residues. The CDR3 loop is CAWSATRGDNSPLHF. The CDR3, as DNA: TGTGCCTGGAGTGCCACACGGGGTGATAATTCACCCCTCCACTTT. Complete variable domain (other parts from reference TRBV30 and TRBJ1-6): SQTIHQWPATLVQPVGSPLSLECTVEGTSNPNLYWYRQAAGRGLQLLFYSVGIGQISSEVPQNLSASRPQDRQFILSSKKLLLSDSGFYLCAWSATRGDNSPLHFGNGTRLTVT.

J is TRBJ2-7 and V is TRBV3-1 (or the pseudogene TRBV3-2); D is possibly TRBD2 (6 bases). The CDR3 has 15 residues. The germline V gene encodes CDR1 LGHDT and CDR2 YNNKEL (reference sequence). Trimming took 3 bases from V and 6 from J, leaving 18 bases between them. The CDR3 nucleotides read TGTGCCAGCAGCCACATGAACCTCGGGGGAAGCGAGCAGTACTTC. Translation: CASSHMNLGGSEQYF.

The chain uses TRBV28 and TRBJ1-1; D is possibly TRBD1 (6 bases). V lost 6 bases and J 1 base, leaving 12 bases between the germline ends. The CDR3 has 14 amino acids. Germline V gene sequence: CDR1 MDHEN, CDR2 SYDVKM. Here the CDR3 DNA reads TGTGCCAGCAGATGGGGGGGGCCGAACACTGAAGCTTTCTTT. It is translated as CASRWGGPNTEAFF.

This chain joins TRBV27 and TRBJ2-3; TRBD2 matches at 8 bases. Per the germline V gene, CDR1 is MNHEY and CDR2 is SMNVEV (reference sequence). Trimming at V came to 5 bases and at J to 4 bases, leaving 8 bases not matched to a gene. The CDR3 consists of 15 residues. CDR3 sequence: CASSPVAGMPDTQYF. In DNA, the CDR3 is TGTGCCAGCAGTCCGGTAGCGGGAATGCCAGATACGCAGTATTTT.

The rearrangement joins TRBV3-1 (or the pseudogene TRBV3-2) to TRBJ1-1, with TRBD1 matching 8 bases. CDR3 size: 16 residues. CDR1 is LGHDT and CDR2 is YNNKEL in the germline V gene (reference sequence). Trimming at V came to 1 base and at J to 4 bases, leaving 8 bases not matched to a gene. The DNA for the CDR3 is TGTGCCAGCAGCCAAGTGGCAGGGGGCCTCGGCACTGAAGCTTTCTTT. It translates to CASSQVAGGLGTEAFF.

The rearrangement uses TRBV24-1 and TRBJ1-4; 10 nucleotides line up with TRBD1. The length of the CDR3 is 16 residues. The germline CDR1 and CDR2 sequences are KGHDR and SFDVKD. Germline trimming cut 4 bases from V and 4 bases from J; bases unmatched to any gene: 5. Here the CDR3 DNA reads TGTGCCACCAGTGACCCGGGACAGGGGAATAATGAAAAACTGTTTTTT. Amino acid sequence: CATSDPGQGNNEKLFF.

The DNA for the CDR3 is TGTGCCAGCAGTGACAGGGGAGTTCATGAAGCTTTCTTT. It specifies CASSDRGVHEAFF. The J gene is TRBJ1-1, the V gene TRBV12-3 or TRBV12-4; TRBD1 matches 8 bases. This CDR3 spans 13 amino acids. V was clipped by 5 bases and J by 7 bases; unmatched bases: 6.

V gene TRBV11-2 combines with J gene TRBJ1-2, with D perhaps TRBD1 (5 bases). The CDR3 spans 16 residues. CDR1 and CDR2 from the germline V gene are SGHAT and FQNNGV. V dropped 5 bases and J dropped 5 bases, with 21 bases sitting between them. CDR3 sequence reads: CASSSAGTSSGYGYTF. The CDR3 DNA sequence: TGTGCCAGCAGCAGCGCGGGGACTTCCTCCGGGTATGGCTACACCTTC.

The V and J genes are TRBV19 and TRBJ1-5, with 10 bases lining up with TRBD1. There are 18 residues in the CDR3. Germline CDR1 is LNHDA and CDR2 is SQIVND (reference sequence). V was pared by 4 bases and J by 2 bases, with 11 bases of the junction left unmatched. The CDR3 loop reads CASSKGQGLPKGNQPQHF. As DNA, the CDR3 is TGTGCCAGTAGTAAGGGACAGGGGCTACCTAAGGGCAATCAGCCCCAGCATTTT.

V usage is TRBV7-8 and J usage is TRBJ2-7, with 7 bases that match TRBD2. The CDR3 has 17 residues. V was pared by 5 bases and J by 5 bases, with 18 bases of the junction left unmatched. Germline lookup yields CDR1 SGHVS and CDR2 FQNEAQ. This CDR3 reads CASSADPRGGSSNEQYF. In DNA, the CDR3 is TGTGCCAGCAGCGCGGACCCCCGAGGCGGGAGCAGCAACGAGCAGTACTTC.

V and J are TRBV28 and TRBJ1-1; TRBD1 matches 8 bases. This CDR3 contains 15 residues. Trimming cost V 10 bases and J 0 bases; bases outside gene matches: 10. Germline V CDR1 and CDR2: MDHEN, SYDVKM. CDR3 residues: CAIRRQGSMNTEAFF. The CDR3 DNA sequence: TGTGCCATCCGGAGACAGGGGTCAATGAACACTGAAGCTTTCTTT.

CDR3: CASSFGGTINNEQFF. In DNA form, the CDR3 reads TGTGCCAGCAGCTTTGGCGGGACTATCAACAATGAGCAGTTCTTC. V and J are TRBV7-9 and TRBJ2-1; 7 bases line up with TRBD2. With V trimmed by 3 bases and J by 5 bases, 7 bases remained unmatched. Germline V CDR1 and CDR2: SEHNR, FQNEAQ (reference sequence). The CDR3 sequence is 15 residues long.

The rearrangement links TRBV5-1 to TRBJ2-3; 11 nucleotides match TRBD1. Germline V lookup: CDR1 SGHRS, CDR2 YFSETQ. V trimming: 5 bases; J trimming: 1 base; junction bases outside the gene matches: 12. The CDR3 extends over 18 amino acids. As DNA, the CDR3 is TGCGCCAGCAGATCCCTCCGGTCGGGACAGGGGGGCACAGATACGCAGTATTTT. Translating it yields CASRSLRSGQGGTDTQYF.

This clone was seen more than once but under ten times. V usage is TRBV5-5 and J usage is TRBJ1-1, with TRBD1 as a possible D gene (5 bases). CDR1 is SGHKS and CDR2 is YYEKEE in the germline V gene (reference sequence). V was pared by 6 bases and J by 1 base, with 13 bases between. CDR3 length equals 14 residues. CDR3 nucleotides: TGTGCCAGCATTCCTCGGACATGGAACACTGAAGCTTTCTTT. Protein: CASIPRTWNTEAFF. Filled out from reference TRBV5-5 and TRBJ1-1, the complete variable domain reads DAGVTQSPTHLIKTRGQQVTLRCSPISGHKSVSWYQQVLGQGPQFIFQYYEKEERGRGNFPDRFSARQFPNYSSELNVNALLLGDSALYLCASIPRTWNTEAFFGQGTRLTVV.

This clone occurred a few times. The chain is built from TRBV5-8 and TRBJ1-1; 8 bases match TRBD1. The CDR3 is 17 amino acids. CDR1 is SGHTS, CDR2 YDEGEE, per germline. V was clipped by 7 bases and J by 3 bases; unmatched bases: 17. CDR3 amino acids: CASPGGAGGAGDTEAFF. The CDR3 DNA is TGTGCCAGCCCGGGCGGGGCAGGGGGCGCTGGGGACACTGAAGCTTTCTTT.

The V call is TRBV11-3, the J call TRBJ2-7, with 7 bases matching TRBD1. The CDR3 extends over 15 amino acids. Germline V gene sequence: CDR1 SGHNT, CDR2 YENEEA. The junction had 5 bases not matched to a gene; V was cut back by 2 bases and J by 1 base. CDR3: CASSLSPGQSYEQYF. In DNA form, the CDR3 reads TGTGCCAGCAGCTTATCCCCGGGACAGTCCTACGAGCAGTACTTC.

The rearrangement uses TRBV5-1 and TRBJ2-5; the match to TRBD1 covers 7 bases. This CDR3 region has 15 residues. Germline V gives CDR1 SGHRS, CDR2 YFSETQ. Losses at the gene ends were 0 bases for V and 7 bases for J; bases not matched to a gene: 9. CDR3 sequence: CASSLVTGAQGTQYF. DNA of the CDR3: TGCGCCAGCAGCTTGGTAACAGGGGCGCAGGGGACCCAGTACTTC.

This chain links TRBV7-8 with TRBJ1-1, with D possibly TRBD1 on 6 matching bases. The length of the CDR3 is 13 residues. Trimming cost V 2 bases and J 5 bases, with 9 bases left between them. The germline CDR1 and CDR2 sequences are SGHVS and FQNEAQ. CDR3 DNA sequence: TGTGCCAGCAGCTTATTCGGGACAACTGAAGCTTTCTTT. Protein: CASSLFGTTEAFF.

The chain is built from TRBV15 and TRBJ2-7; no firm D call. Trimming pared 0 bases from V and 7 bases from J, leaving 10 bases between. There are 13 residues in the CDR3. In germline, CDR1 is LNHNV, CDR2 YYDKDF (reference sequence). The CDR3 DNA sequence: TGTGCCACCAGCAGAGATCTCTCGGAGGAGCAGTACTTC. Encoded protein: CATSRDLSEEQYF.

The CDR3 reads CASSPPDRGLEQYF. The CDR3 region has the DNA TGTGCCAGCTCACCACCGGACAGGGGGCTCGAGCAGTACTTC. The chain employs TRBV18 and TRBJ2-7, with 11 positions matching TRBD1. The CDR3 is made up of 14 amino acids. Per the germline V gene, CDR1 is KGHSH and CDR2 is LQKENI. V dropped 0 bases and J dropped 6; count of bases not matched to a gene: 1.

The CDR3 DNA is TGTGCCAGCAGCTGGGACAGATTCTCTGGAAACACCATATATTTT. It is translated as CASSWDRFSGNTIYF. The chain joins TRBV7-9 to TRBJ1-3; TRBD1 matches at 7 bases. Germline trimming cut 4 bases from V and 0 bases from J; bases unmatched to any gene: 3. Germline CDR1 SEHNR, CDR2 FQNEAQ (reference sequence). The CDR3 totals 15 residues. The full variable domain, completed using reference TRBV7-9 and TRBJ1-3, is DTGVSQNPRHKITKRGQNVTFRCDPISEHNRLYWYRQTLGQGPEFLTYFQNEAQLEKSRLLSDRFSAERPKGSFSTLEIQRTEQGDSAMYLCASSWDRFSGNTIYFGEGSWLTVV.